Following are 27 T cell receptor beta chains from one sample sequenced in a study of T cells in Graves' hyperthyroidism and ophthalmopathy. Regions amplified from RNA transcripts were the TCR beta CDR3 regions. Researchers ran a first-round RT-PCR on the TCR CDR3 using the HTBI primer set. From the multiplex PCR reads, TCRdb called clonotypes with MiXCR, one entry per CDR3 protein. The top ten hold approximately 7.2% of the sample, which has hundreds of thousands of distinct CDR3 sequences, 45% seen once. The sequenced sample was peripheral blood or thyroid tissue (not recorded which). The source of these receptors is an adult man with Graves' disease, either hyperthyroidism or ophthalmopathy (not recorded which).

This clonotype was recorded at least ten times. The V and J genes are TRBV12-3 or TRBV12-4 and TRBJ2-7, with D unclear. The CDR3 contains 12 residues. The ends were cut back, 6 bases at V and 0 bases at J, with 6 bases in the middle. The CDR3: CASSRHSYEQYF. DNA of the CDR3: TGTGCCAGCAGCAGACACTCCTACGAGCAGTACTTC.

This clonotype showed up just once. The chain couples TRBV7-2 to TRBJ2-5; possibly TRBD2 for D (6 bases). Trimming stripped 5 bases from V and 5 bases from J, with 12 bases between. The CDR3 is 13 amino acids. Germline lookup yields CDR1 SGHTA and CDR2 FQGNSA. CDR3 coding DNA: TGTGCCAGCAGCGGGAGGCCCACCGAGACCCAGTACTTC. This sequence encodes CASSGRPTETQYF.

This clonotype was counted once. The chain couples TRBV24-1 to TRBJ2-1, with D possibly matching TRBD2 (7 bases). Looked up from germline, CDR1 is KGHDR and CDR2 is SFDVKD. Trimming took off 3 bases at V and 5 bases at J, with 16 bases between the two ends. The CDR3 totals 16 residues. CDR3 bases: TGTGCCACCAGTGATCGAGGAGGGGGGGCCCACAATGAGCAGTTCTTC. It codes for CATSDRGGGAHNEQFF.

The rearrangement uses TRBV19 and TRBJ2-5, with 13 bases matching TRBD2. Germline V gene data show CDR1 as LNHDA and CDR2 as SQIVND (reference sequence). J was trimmed by 5 bases and V by 5 bases; bases with no gene match: 14. This CDR3 has 18 amino acids. Here the CDR3 reads CASSPRPTSGRAWETQYF. CDR3 DNA sequence: TGTGCCAGTAGTCCCCGACCCACTAGCGGGAGGGCTTGGGAGACCCAGTACTTC.

The CDR3 coding sequence is TGTGCCAGCAGTGAAAGCGTCAGGGTGGGTAATCGGCAGCCCCAGCATTTT. Its translation is CASSESVRVGNRQPQHF. This sequence joins TRBV6-1 and TRBJ1-5, with D possibly matching TRBD1 (5 bases). Germline V gene sequence: CDR1 MNHNS, CDR2 SASEGT. CDR3 size: 17 residues. V shed 2 bases and J shed 7 bases, with 21 bases lying between them.

The gene calls are TRBV20-1 and TRBJ2-7, with TRBD2 identical over 7 bases. CDR1 and CDR2 (germline): DFQATT, SNEGSKA (reference sequence). This CDR3 is 13 amino acids long. V gave up 6 bases and J gave up 2 bases; unmatched junction bases: 7. The CDR3 region has the DNA TGCAGTGCATGGGACGGGGGGACCTACGAGCAGTACTTC. Translated: CSAWDGGTYEQYF.

The chain couples TRBV5-4 to TRBJ1-2; D possibly corresponds to TRBD1 (5 bases). Germline V gives CDR1 SGHNT, CDR2 YYREEE (reference sequence). V was shortened by 5 bases and J by 2 bases, with 10 bases between the two germline ends. The CDR3 spans 13 residues. CDR3 sequence reads: CASREGWNYGYTF. As DNA, the CDR3 is TGTGCCAGCAGGGAGGGGTGGAACTATGGCTACACCTTC.

This clonotype was detected ten times or more. The rearrangement links TRBV7-6 to TRBJ1-1; no definite D call. The CDR3 consists of 14 residues. Germline-derived CDR1 and CDR2 are SGHVS and FNYEAQ. The V and J ends lost 6 bases and 2 bases respectively, with 13 bases between them. Here the CDR3 DNA reads TGTGCCAGCAGGCCGACGTGGGGAAACACTGAAGCTTTCTTT. It specifies CASRPTWGNTEAFF.

This clonotype was detected many times. The chain links TRBV10-3 to TRBJ2-7; TRBD1 might be the D (6 bases). From germline, CDR1 is ENHRY and CDR2 SYGVKD. V lost 2 bases, J lost 3 bases, and 14 bases lay in between. CDR3 length: 15 residues. The CDR3 DNA is TGTGCCATCAGTGAGGGAGGACAGCGGAACTACGAGCAGTACTTC. Translated: CAISEGGQRNYEQYF.

The chain is built from TRBV15 and TRBJ1-5; the match to TRBD1 covers 9 bases. Germline CDR1 is LNHNV and CDR2 is YYDKDF (reference sequence). The CDR3 is made up of 15 amino acids. Losses at the gene ends were 0 bases for V and 7 bases for J; bases not matched to a gene: 4. CDR3 DNA sequence: TGTGCCACCAGCAGAGAGGGGACAGGGACGCAGCCCCAGCATTTT. It is translated as CATSREGTGTQPQHF.

This clonotype has more than one count but fewer than ten. The V gene is TRBV19, the J gene TRBJ1-5; a possible D gene is TRBD1 (6 bases). This CDR3 is built from 17 residues. CDR1 and CDR2 from the germline V gene are LNHDA and SQIVND (reference sequence). The V and J ends lost 0 bases and 6 bases respectively, with 18 bases between them. CDR3 residues: CASSIDLGQGYGQPQHF. CDR3 DNA sequence: TGTGCCAGTAGTATAGATCTCGGGCAGGGGTACGGTCAGCCCCAGCATTTT. The full variable domain, its missing parts supplied by reference TRBV19 and TRBJ1-5, is DGGITQSPKYLFRKEGQNVTLSCEQNLNHDAMYWYRQDPGQGLRLIYYSQIVNDFQKGDIAEGYSVSREKKESFPLTVTSAQKNPTAFYLCASSIDLGQGYGQPQHFGDGTRLSIL.

This chain links TRBV20-1 with TRBJ1-5; TRBD1 agrees at 7 bases. V was pared by 6 bases and J by 6 bases, with 8 bases of the junction left unmatched. This CDR3 contains 13 residues. Germline CDR1 is DFQATT and CDR2 is SNEGSKA (reference sequence). As DNA, the CDR3 is TGCAGTGCCGGAGCACAGGGGATTCAGCCCCAGCATTTT. Translated, it gives CSAGAQGIQPQHF.

J is TRBJ2-7 and V is TRBV9, with 11 nucleotides matching TRBD2. V dropped 5 bases and J dropped 2; count of bases not matched to a gene: 9. Germline loops: CDR1 SGDLS, CDR2 YYNGEE. The CDR3 contains 16 residues. The CDR3 DNA reads as TGTGCCAGCAGTTTGGGGGGACTAGCGGCTACCTACGAGCAGTACTTC. It encodes CASSLGGLAATYEQYF.

Only a few counts were recorded for this clonotype. The gene calls are TRBV5-1 and TRBJ1-2; maybe TRBD1 (6 bases). This CDR3 has 16 amino acids. The germline V gene encodes CDR1 SGHRS and CDR2 YFSETQ. V shed 4 bases and J shed 4 bases, with 20 bases lying between them. The CDR3 here is CASSQEIRTAGYGYTF. The CDR3 nucleotides read TGCGCCAGCAGCCAAGAGATCCGGACAGCCGGCTATGGCTACACCTTC. Full variable domain (remainder filled in from reference TRBV5-1 and TRBJ1-2): KAGVTQTPRYLIKTRGQQVTLSCSPISGHRSVSWYQQTPGQGLQFLFEYFSETQRNKGNFPGRFSGRQFSNSRSEMNVSTLELGDSALYLCASSQEIRTAGYGYTFGSGTRLTVV.

This clonotype was picked up a small number of times. The rearrangement links TRBV7-3 to TRBJ1-5, with TRBD1 matching 11 bases. The CDR3 contains 14 residues. Trimming removed 3 bases from V and 7 bases from J; junction bases left unmatched: 2. Per the germline V gene, CDR1 is SGHTA and CDR2 is FQGTGA. CDR3 DNA sequence: TGTGCCAGCAGCTTCCGGGACAGGGGGCAGCCCCAGCATTTT. Translation gives CASSFRDRGQPQHF.

Concerning this clonotype: A much larger clone differs from this one at a single base, so this may be a read error. The chain links TRBV2 to TRBJ1-1, with D tentatively TRBD1 (5 bases). The CDR3 consists of 15 residues. Germline-derived CDR1 and CDR2 are SNHLY and FYNNEI. CDR3 loop: CASSEGLTGGTEASF. In DNA, the CDR3 is TGTGCCAGCAGTGAAGGGTTAACGGGAGGGACTGAAGCTTCCTTT.

In this sample, this clonotype turned up many times. V is TRBV20-1 and J is TRBJ2-7; D gene ambiguous. Germline CDR1 reads DFQATT; CDR2 reads SNEGSKA (reference sequence). This CDR3 contains 13 residues. The ends were cut back, 3 bases at V and 3 bases at J, with 12 bases in the middle. The CDR3 sequence is CSASLADDYEQYF. The CDR3 DNA reads as TGCAGTGCTAGCTTGGCGGACGACTACGAGCAGTACTTC.

The chain carries TRBV29-1 and TRBJ1-2; 10 bases agree with TRBD1. This CDR3 region has 16 residues. CDR1 is SQVTM, CDR2 ANQGSEA, per germline. Losses at the gene ends were 0 bases for V and 0 bases for J; bases not matched to a gene: 4. The CDR3 sequence is CSVEDWTGGANYGYTF. CDR3 nucleotide sequence: TGCAGCGTTGAAGATTGGACAGGGGGAGCTAACTATGGCTACACCTTC. Full variable domain (rest looked up from reference TRBV29-1 and TRBJ1-2): SAVISQKPSRDICQRGTSLTIQCQVDSQVTMMFWYRQQPGQSLTLIATANQGSEATYESGFVIDKFPISRPNLTFSTLTVSNMSPEDSSIYLCSVEDWTGGANYGYTFGSGTRLTVV.

J is TRBJ2-3 and V is TRBV10-3, with TRBD2 identical over 10 bases. Germline CDR1 ENHRY, CDR2 SYGVKD. The CDR3 consists of 16 residues. After removal of 4 bases from V and 0 bases from J, the junction contained 4 bases not matched to a gene. Here the CDR3 reads CAISGSGGASTDTQYF. The CDR3 DNA reads as TGTGCCATCAGTGGGAGCGGGGGGGCGAGCACAGATACGCAGTATTTT.

This clonotype has only a few counts. The gene calls are TRBV29-1 and TRBJ2-7; 8 positions agree with TRBD1. The V segment lost 0 bases and the J segment 2 bases; nucleotides outside the gene matches: 6. Germline V lookup: CDR1 SQVTM, CDR2 ANQGSEA. The CDR3 runs to 15 residues. The DNA of the CDR3 is TGCAGCGTTGAAGATCAAGCAGGGGGCGCCTACGAGCAGTACTTC. This sequence encodes CSVEDQAGGAYEQYF.

This clonotype was picked up one time. No conserved phenylalanine or tryptophan is present at the end of the CDR3, so a read error is the likely explanation. The chain employs TRBV6-1 and TRBJ1-1; no reliable D call. Germline CDR1 is MNHNS and CDR2 is SASEGT. Deletions cut 9 bases from V and 1 base from J, with 15 bases between. This CDR3 has 14 amino acids. The CDR3 coding sequence is TGTGCCAGTTCGATCGGCAGAGCGAACACTGAAGCTTTCCTT. The encoded protein is CASSIGRANTEAFL.

The CDR3 DNA follows: TGTGCCAGCAATATTCAGGGGGGCGGGGAGACCCAGTACTTC. Its translation: CASNIQGGGETQYF. The chain uses TRBV2 and TRBJ2-5; D may be TRBD1 (7 bases). V was pared by 7 bases and J by 5 bases, with 17 bases between. Germline lookup yields CDR1 SNHLY and CDR2 FYNNEI. This CDR3 is built from 14 residues.

This clonotype was seen ten or more times. V usage is TRBV19 and J usage is TRBJ2-7, with D possibly being TRBD1 (6 bases). CDR3 length: 14 residues. V lost 5 bases, J lost 0 bases, and 11 bases lay in between. Germline values: CDR1 LNHDA, CDR2 SQIVND (reference sequence). The CDR3, as DNA: TGTGCCAGTAGTGGGGGCCGGGCCTCCTACGAGCAGTACTTC. It is translated as CASSGGRASYEQYF.

The rearrangement joins TRBV29-1 to TRBJ2-7, with 9 bases that match TRBD1. The length of the CDR3 is 12 residues. Trimming removed 6 bases from V and 5 bases from J; junction bases left unmatched: 5. Germline V gives CDR1 SQVTM, CDR2 ANQGSEA. The CDR3 nucleotides read TGCAGCGTCCGGGACAGGGCCCACGAGCAGTACTTC. As protein: CSVRDRAHEQYF.

This clonotype was recorded many times. This chain links TRBV15 with TRBJ2-7; D unclear. Trimming took 3 bases from V and 4 from J, leaving 4 bases between them. CDR3 length: 11 amino acids. The germline gives CDR1 LNHNV, CDR2 YYDKDF (reference sequence). CDR3 loop: CATSRLYEQYF. The CDR3 bases are TGTGCCACCAGCAGGCTTTACGAGCAGTACTTC.

This clonotype was detected ten times or more. The chain has TRBV20-1 and TRBJ2-5; no reliable D call. The CDR3 is 11 amino acids. Germline V gene sequence: CDR1 DFQATT, CDR2 SNEGSKA (reference sequence). The ends were cut back, 4 bases at V and 5 bases at J, with 8 bases in the middle. The CDR3 coding sequence is TGCAGTGCTAAGGCGTTGGAGACCCAGTACTTC. It codes for CSAKALETQYF.

This clonotype has just a few counts. The chain has TRBV2 and TRBJ1-1; D might be TRBD1 (5 bases). Germline V CDR1 and CDR2: SNHLY, FYNNEI. This CDR3 has 14 residues. V was clipped by 3 bases and J by 5 bases, with 13 bases between them. DNA for the CDR3: TGTGCCAGCAGTGATAACAGGCTCGGGACTGAAGCTTTCTTT. It encodes CASSDNRLGTEAFF.